The text below deals with one T cell receptor (beta chain). With 6 bases removed from V and 4 bases from J, the gap between germline ends came to 18 bases. The germline CDR1 and CDR2 sequences are MNHEY and SVGAGI. This CDR3 has 15 residues. This entry is derived from a study of blood T cell repertoires in COVID-19. Produced via immunoSEQ multiplex PCR; TCRdb's table is partial and in-frame only. The sample yields fewer than 400,000 clones, around 80% seen once. This TCR came from a man aged 30 to 39 with active or convalescent COVID-19. The chain has TRBV6-5 and TRBJ1-1; D is perhaps TRBD1 (6 bases). Input material: peripheral blood. The CDR3 DNA reads as TGTGCCAGCAGGGTTATGACAGGTACAGGCACTGAAGCTTTCTTT. Translating it yields CASRVMTGTGTEAFF.